These 19 T cell receptor beta chains were sequenced from one sample in a study of T-cell reconstitution after alpha-beta-depleted transplantation in children. This sample's TCRbeta library carried unique molecular identifier barcodes. Each CDR3 protein gets one entry after TCRdb re-called the PCR reads with MiXCR. The sample lists 490,000 or so distinct CDR3 sequences; 8% to 11% were seen once. Sequencing used PBMCs, obtained before TCRalphabeta/CD19-depleted stem cell transplant. The receptors stem from a child aged 2 to 10 with inherited bone marrow failure, due to receive a stem cell transplant.

The chain combines TRBV7-8 with TRBJ2-1, with 7 bases that match TRBD2. This CDR3 has 17 amino acids. Per the germline V gene, CDR1 is SGHVS and CDR2 is FQNEAQ. Trimming cost V 8 bases and J 7 bases; bases outside gene matches: 20. CDR3 in DNA: TGTGCCAGCCTCCCATACGCAGCGGGAATAGCCACGAATGAGCAGTTCTTC. It encodes CASLPYAAGIATNEQFF.

This clonotype came up many times. The genes are TRBV10-3 and TRBJ2-1; a weak D match, TRBD2 (6 bases). Germline V gives CDR1 ENHRY, CDR2 SYGVKD. The CDR3 covers 15 residues. Trimming took 5 bases from V and 2 from J, leaving 13 bases between them. CDR3 sequence (DNA): TGTGCCATCAGTCTTATACGGGAGCCCTACAATGAGCAGTTCTTC. Residues: CAISLIREPYNEQFF.

In this sample, this clonotype turned up many times. V and J are TRBV20-1 and TRBJ2-4; perhaps TRBD1 as D (6 bases). CDR1 DFQATT and CDR2 SNEGSKA come from the germline V gene (reference sequence). This CDR3 spans 17 amino acids. V was shortened by 2 bases and J by 3 bases, with 20 bases between the two germline ends. CDR3 loop: CSARILFQGIGKNIQYF. CDR3 coding DNA: TGCAGTGCTAGAATTTTGTTCCAGGGGATTGGCAAAAACATTCAGTACTTC.

This clonotype was observed a handful of times. The chain combines TRBV5-1 with TRBJ2-1; 7 bases are a match to TRBD1. The CDR3 runs to 15 residues. Germline values: CDR1 SGHRS, CDR2 YFSETQ. V was pared by 4 bases and J by 5 bases, with 9 bases of the junction left unmatched. CDR3 region: CASSPSLDRDNEQFF. For the CDR3, the DNA is TGCGCCAGCAGCCCTTCCCTTGACAGGGACAATGAGCAGTTCTTC.

This clonotype was counted many times. The rearrangement links TRBV20-1 to TRBJ1-5; 9 bases match TRBD1. The CDR3 extends over 13 amino acids. Trimming removed 7 bases from V and 9 bases from J; junction bases left unmatched: 10. Germline assignment: CDR1 DFQATT and CDR2 SNEGSKA (reference sequence). This CDR3 reads CSGHDRGYGPQHF. The CDR3 DNA follows: TGCAGTGGCCACGACAGGGGGTACGGGCCCCAGCATTTT.

The sample holds many counts of this clonotype. The V call is TRBV13, the J call TRBJ2-7; a possible D gene is TRBD2 (6 bases). Germline lookup yields CDR1 PRHDT and CDR2 FYEKMQ (reference sequence). V lost 0 bases and J 0 bases, leaving 12 bases between the germline ends. The CDR3 extends over 16 amino acids. The CDR3 region is CASSLGASAFSYEQYF. The CDR3 DNA follows: TGTGCCAGCAGCTTAGGGGCTAGCGCTTTCTCCTACGAGCAGTACTTC. Based on the CDR3 plus reference TRBV13 and TRBJ2-7, the full variable domain is AAGVIQSPRHLIKEKRETATLKCYPIPRHDTVYWYQQGPGQDPQFLISFYEKMQSDKGSIPDRFSAQQFSDYHSELNMSSLELGDSALYFCASSLGASAFSYEQYFGPGTRLTVT.

Ten or more counts support this clonotype. V usage is TRBV7-6 and J usage is TRBJ1-2; unclear D gene. CDR1 and CDR2 (germline): SGHVS, FNYEAQ. V was shortened by 1 base and J by 2 bases, with 14 bases between the two germline ends. The length of the CDR3 is 16 residues. The CDR3 nucleotides are TGTGCCAGCAGCTTAGAACCCGGGCTGGTAAACTATGGCTACACCTTC. The encoded protein is CASSLEPGLVNYGYTF.

Turning to this clonotype: Here the CDR3 omits its conserved ending phenylalanine or tryptophan, so a read error is the likely source. The genes are TRBV20-1 and TRBJ2-7, with D perhaps TRBD2 (6 bases). CDR3 length: 15 amino acids. Per germline, CDR1 DFQATT and CDR2 SNEGSKA (reference sequence). Trimming shortened V by 5 bases and J by 1 base, and 18 bases separated the two germline ends. CDR3 amino acids: CSAPPWGEDSYEQYL. The CDR3 nucleotides read TGCAGTGCTCCCCCCTGGGGGGAGGATTCCTACGAGCAGTACCTC.

In its sample, this clonotype was seen many times. The chain is built from TRBV5-1 and TRBJ2-1; 9 bases map to TRBD2. Germline assignment: CDR1 SGHRS and CDR2 YFSETQ. J was trimmed by 9 bases and V by 0 bases; bases with no gene match: 7. This CDR3 is 15 amino acids long. The CDR3 DNA is TGCGCCAGCAGCTTGGCGGTTAGCGGGAGATCTGAGCAGTTCTTC. It is translated as CASSLAVSGRSEQFF.

This clonotype was found many times. This rearrangement joins TRBV11-2 to TRBJ2-2; tentatively, D is TRBD1 (5 bases). The V and J ends lost 2 bases and 3 bases respectively, with 13 bases between them. The CDR3 contains 16 residues. Germline V gene sequence: CDR1 SGHAT, CDR2 FQNNGV. CDR3 sequence reads: CASSLPARVDTGELFF. The CDR3 DNA reads TGTGCCAGCAGCTTACCGGCCAGGGTGGACACCGGGGAGCTGTTTTTT. The whole variable domain, filled in from reference TRBV11-2 and TRBJ2-2, reads EAGVAQSPRYKIIEKRQSVAFWCNPISGHATLYWYQQILGQGPKLLIQFQNNGVVDDSQLPKDRFSAERLKGVDSTLKIQPAKLEDSAVYLCASSLPARVDTGELFFGEGSRLTVL.

This chain joins TRBV11-2 and TRBJ2-3; 11 positions match TRBD2. V was clipped by 5 bases and J by 0 bases; unmatched bases: 10. Germline V lookup: CDR1 SGHAT, CDR2 FQNNGV. This CDR3 has 18 residues. This CDR3 is CASSPGASGRPSTDTQYF. CDR3 bases: TGTGCCAGCAGCCCCGGGGCTAGCGGGAGGCCCAGCACAGATACGCAGTATTTT.

This clonotype was detected ten times or more. The CDR3 sequence: CSARTSGSTNEQFF. DNA for the CDR3: TGCAGTGCTAGGACTAGCGGGAGTACTAATGAGCAGTTCTTC. V usage is TRBV20-1 and J usage is TRBJ2-1; the match to TRBD2 covers 12 bases. The germline CDR1 and CDR2 sequences are DFQATT and SNEGSKA (reference sequence). V was pared by 3 bases and J by 7 bases, with 4 bases of the junction left unmatched. The CDR3 consists of 14 residues.

This clonotype was counted at least ten times. The chain recombines TRBV19 with TRBJ2-2; the D gene is possibly TRBD1 (5 bases). The V gene lost 5 bases and the J gene lost 3 bases, with 13 bases spanning the gap. The length of the CDR3 is 15 residues. Germline values: CDR1 LNHDA, CDR2 SQIVND (reference sequence). Here the CDR3 reads CASSGLGHYTGELFF. CDR3 bases: TGTGCCAGTAGTGGCCTCGGACACTACACCGGGGAGCTGTTTTTT. The whole variable domain, remainder taken from reference TRBV19 and TRBJ2-2, is DGGITQSPKYLFRKEGQNVTLSCEQNLNHDAMYWYRQDPGQGLRLIYYSQIVNDFQKGDIAEGYSVSREKKESFPLTVTSAQKNPTAFYLCASSGLGHYTGELFFGEGSRLTVL.

This clonotype was seen only a few times. At one boundary the junction diverges from the germline segment, which might be a read error. The chain has TRBV6-1 and TRBJ2-3, with a weak D call TRBD2 (6 bases). CDR1 MNHNS and CDR2 SASEGT come from the germline V gene. This CDR3 has 14 residues. The CDR3, as DNA: TGTGCCAGCAGAGAAGTAGCGGGCACAGATACGCAGTATTTT. Protein product: CASREVAGTDTQYF.

This clonotype was counted at least ten times. This chain joins TRBV20-1 and TRBJ2-1; 10 positions match TRBD2. V trimming: 5 bases; J trimming: 8 bases; junction bases outside the gene matches: 12. Per the germline V gene, CDR1 is DFQATT and CDR2 is SNEGSKA (reference sequence). The CDR3 loop spans 15 amino acids. CDR3 protein: CSAVPSGRRFDEQFF. The CDR3 DNA reads TGCAGTGCTGTCCCTAGCGGGAGAAGGTTCGATGAGCAGTTCTTC.

This clonotype was observed at least ten times. The gene calls are TRBV29-1 and TRBJ2-7; 12 bases agree with TRBD2. This CDR3 has 16 amino acids. The J segment lost 3 bases and the V segment lost 6 bases, leaving 12 bases of the junction unmatched. Germline lookup yields CDR1 SQVTM and CDR2 ANQGSEA. Written as DNA, the CDR3 is TGCAGCGTCGTGCCGACTAGCGGGAGCGGAGGCTACGAGCAGTACTTC. Amino acids: CSVVPTSGSGGYEQYF.

The V and J genes are TRBV7-2 and TRBJ2-2; either TRBD1 or TRBD2 may fit D (5 bases each). Between the trimmed V and J ends, which lost 4 bases and 0 bases, there was a span of 12 bases. Germline CDR1 and CDR2: SGHTA and FQGNSA. The CDR3 length is 16 residues. Here the CDR3 DNA reads TGTGCCAGCAGCTGGGTTGGGGGTTCGAACACCGGGGAGCTGTTTTTT. Translated, it gives CASSWVGGSNTGELFF.

This rearrangement joins TRBV4-3 to TRBJ2-1; weak D call: TRBD2 (6 bases). Germline V lookup: CDR1 LGHNA, CDR2 YSLEER. The CDR3 sequence is 15 residues long. The germline V and J ends were trimmed by 0 bases and 6 bases, with 12 bases remaining between them. CDR3 sequence reads: CASSQEPDYSNEQFF. The CDR3, as DNA: TGCGCCAGCAGCCAAGAACCGGACTACAGCAATGAGCAGTTCTTC.

This sequence joins TRBV11-2 and TRBJ2-3; 10 bases map to TRBD2. Trimming at V came to 1 base and at J to 3 bases, leaving 13 bases not matched to a gene. The germline V gene encodes CDR1 SGHAT and CDR2 FQNNGV. The CDR3 totals 19 residues. The CDR3 DNA reads as TGTGCCAGCAGCTTAGTAGGCTTGGCTAGCGGGGGTAGGACAGATACGCAGTATTTT. It specifies CASSLVGLASGGRTDTQYF.